Given below is one TCR beta chain in context. No antigen is known for it. One base away there is no much larger clone; base qualities are not given. Whole blood was collected in K2EDTA tubes by collaborating institutions according to the institutions' own protocols. Collaborator samples were shipped for TCRbeta analysis as frozen whole blood, isolated PBMCs, or DNA extracted from either sample type. These data are taken from a study of blood T cell repertoires in COVID-19 (dated by TCRdb to 2018 to 2021). The study in broad terms: Samples covering the acute and convalescent phases of COVID-19 were provided by collaborators in the United States, Italy and Spain. The prospective study material was composed of cDNA or gDNA derived from T cells, B-cell-depleted T cells, or PBMCs. Deeply sampled blood TCRbeta repertoires from subjects exposed to, actively infected with, or recovered from COVID-19 were included in the dataset. The repertoires were released in a freely available public database intended as a resource for research on the immune response to SARS-CoV-2. The samples were drawn from the first 160 participants of the ongoing ImmuneRACE study and from over a thousand subjects provided by 6 global collaborators. Nearly every sample came with metadata listing a de-identified subject ID, COVID-19 status, age in years and sex. Where available, HLA class I and class II types were taken from metadata supplied by the sample provider and were not determined by assay-based typing.

Results and caveats for the whole study, not just this receptor: How much clinical and demographic metadata was included differed by source and by participant, and the metadata was provided uncurated.

Clipping removes 6 bases from V and 5 bases from J, with 4 as the unmatched junction base count. Taken from the germline V gene, the CDR1 and CDR2 loops are MNHEY and SVGAGI. The CDR3 numbers 13 residues from cysteine through phenylalanine. Solely the CDR3 DNA is kept, with 39 bases framed from the first base. TCRbeta CDR3 regions were amplified from genomic DNA using the immunoSEQ Assay, a bias-controlled multiplex PCR. From the authors' description of their analysis: Within the assay, amplification of reference gene primers was used to estimate how many nucleated cells each sample contained. To quantify the absolute abundance of each unique TCRbeta CDR3 rearrangement, sequence reads were collapsed and filtered. For each sample, productive Simpson clonality was calculated as the square root of Simpson's diversity index across productive rearrangements. Here the immuneACCESS table is served through TCRdb, limited to in-frame sequences with V and J called. Missing clones are a known gap in these copies; in checked studies unresolved V genes cover under half, and the rest lacks a known reason. The V and J calls and clone size are taken from that table; D and trimming were inferred from the DNA. In this sample the table shows approximately 220,000 clones, roughly 83% of which occur a single time. The top ten clones comprise around 27% of the sample.

The sequenced sample was peripheral blood. This TCR derives from a man aged 35 to 55 with acute or convalescent COVID-19. The sequence joins TRBV6-5 to TRBJ1-5, with TRBD1 identical over 7 junction bases. CDR3 sequence: CASSEQGDQPQHF. The bases read TGTGCCAGCAGCGAGCAGGGGGATCAGCCCCAGCATTTT.